This is a list of T cell receptor beta chains from one sample in a study of blood T cell repertoires in COVID-19. The data were produced by immunoSEQ multiplex PCR, yet TCRdb's version contains in-frame clones alone and is incomplete. Seen here are over 130,000 clones, roughly 80% observed once, and the top ten hold 1.5% to 2%. The sequenced sample was PBMCs or T cells enriched from blood (not recorded which). These receptor sequences come from a woman aged 18-29 years who had been exposed to COVID-19. Both conserved end residues are part of each CDR3. The D gene is left open where the match is weak. For some rows the clone size is stated as once, few or many, or as a class when expanded; others skip it.

CDR3,DNA,J,D,V,size
CSVEPGTGKGYTF,TGCAGCGTTGAGCCGGGGACAGGGAAGGGCTACACCTTC,TRBJ1-2,TRBD1,TRBV29-1,-
CASSRDRADQPQHF,TGTGCCAGTAGTCGGGACAGGGCTGATCAGCCCCAGCATTTT,TRBJ1-5,TRBD1,TRBV19,-
CAITGQVNYGYTF,TGTGCCATCACCGGACAGGTGAACTATGGCTACACCTTC,TRBJ1-2,TRBD1,TRBV10-3,-
CASSSDASGAYEQYF,TGTGCCAGCAGCTCTGACGCGTCGGGGGCCTACGAGCAGTACTTC,TRBJ2-7,-,TRBV5-5,once
CASSIRGMIYEQYF,TGTGCCAGTAGTATAAGGGGGATGATCTACGAGCAGTACTTC,TRBJ2-7,-,TRBV19,-
CASSRAGQETQYF,TGTGCCAGCAGCAGAGCGGGACAAGAGACCCAGTACTTC,TRBJ2-5,TRBD2,TRBV9,-
CASSRYTSGSYEQYF,TGCGCCAGCAGCAGATATACTAGCGGGAGTTACGAGCAGTACTTC,TRBJ2-7,TRBD2,TRBV5-1,-
CASRTMVAETQYF,TGTGCCAGCAGGACGATGGTAGCTGAGACCCAGTACTTC,TRBJ2-5,-,TRBV28,-
CASSAPKGGADTQYF,TGTGCCAGTAGTGCCCCGAAAGGGGGTGCAGATACGCAGTATTTT,TRBJ2-3,-,TRBV19,-
CASSVGRDSYNEQFF,TGTGCCAGCAGTGTCGGCAGGGACTCCTACAATGAGCAGTTCTTC,TRBJ2-1,-,TRBV6-4,-
CASRPGTGPNYGYTF,TGCGCCAGCAGACCCGGGACAGGGCCAAACTATGGCTACACCTTC,TRBJ1-2,TRBD1,TRBV5-1,once
CASTTGRGSGNTIYF,TGTGCCAGCACCACTGGACGGGGCTCTGGAAACACCATATATTTT,TRBJ1-3,-,TRBV7-9,-
CASRRGPAGEKLFF,TGTGCCAGCAGGAGAGGGCCGGCGGGTGAAAAACTGTTTTTT,TRBJ1-4,-,TRBV6-5,-
CASNYQGGNTIYF,TGTGCCAGCAATTACCAGGGCGGAAACACCATATATTTT,TRBJ1-3,-,TRBV6-5,-
CASSSLGLAGGEQYF,TGTGCCAGCAGCTCCTTGGGCCTAGCGGGAGGCGAGCAGTACTTC,TRBJ2-7,TRBD2,TRBV7-9,-
CASSLSDSGSYEQYF,TGTGCCAGCAGCTTATCGGACAGCGGGAGTTACGAGCAGTACTTC,TRBJ2-7,TRBD2,TRBV7-9,-
CASSDSAGNRDTQYF,TGTGCCAGCAGTGACTCGGCGGGAAATAGAGATACGCAGTATTTT,TRBJ2-3,-,TRBV6-4,-
CASSLGQGGEQFF,TGTGCCAGCAGCCTAGGACAGGGAGGTGAGCAGTTCTTC,TRBJ2-1,TRBD1,TRBV14,-
CANSPRDRGWTGELFF,TGTGCCAATTCACCCCGGGACAGGGGATGGACCGGGGAGCTGTTTTTT,TRBJ2-2,TRBD1,TRBV7-2,-
CASSSGGYSGANVLTF,TGTGCCAGCAGCTCCGGGGGATACTCTGGGGCCAACGTCCTGACTTTC,TRBJ2-6,-,TRBV14,-
CASSLATGTGNTIYF,TGTGCCAGCAGCTTAGCTACGGGGACTGGAAACACCATATATTTT,TRBJ1-3,-,TRBV7-2,-
CASSLPGTGHYGYTF,TGTGCCAGCAGTCTTCCCGGGACAGGACACTATGGCTACACCTTC,TRBJ1-2,TRBD1,TRBV28,-